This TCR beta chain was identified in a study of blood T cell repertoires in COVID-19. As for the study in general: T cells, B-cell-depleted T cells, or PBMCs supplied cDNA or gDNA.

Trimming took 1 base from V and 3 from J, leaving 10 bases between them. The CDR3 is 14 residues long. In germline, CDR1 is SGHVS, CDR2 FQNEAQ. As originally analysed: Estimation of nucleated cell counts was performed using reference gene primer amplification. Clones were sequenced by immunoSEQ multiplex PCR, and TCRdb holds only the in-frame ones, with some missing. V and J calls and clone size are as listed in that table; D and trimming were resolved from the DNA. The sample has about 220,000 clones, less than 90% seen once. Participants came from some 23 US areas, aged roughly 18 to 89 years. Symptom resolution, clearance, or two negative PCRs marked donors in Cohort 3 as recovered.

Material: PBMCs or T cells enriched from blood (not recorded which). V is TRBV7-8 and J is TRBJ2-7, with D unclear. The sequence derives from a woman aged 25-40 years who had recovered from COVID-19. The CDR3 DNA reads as TGTGCCAGCAGCTTAGGGAGAGGTGACTACGAGCAGTACTTC. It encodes CASSLGRGDYEQYF.